Each of the 3 T cell receptor beta chains below was sequenced from the same sample in a study of blood T cells in healthy people across ages. The second PCR ran roughly 7 to 12 cycles with a sample-barcoded 5' primer and J-beta primers. MiXCR, run by TCRdb on the 5' RACE reads, gives a single entry per CDR3 protein. The table includes 1.6 million or so distinct CDR3 sequences, approximately 32% detected once. The material sequenced was blood. Source of these receptors: a woman aged 30 to 39 in good health.

This chain joins TRBV7-2 and TRBJ2-7; TRBD2 matches 7 bases. Germline-derived CDR1 and CDR2 are SGHTA and FQGNSA. The CDR3 is 15 residues long. V lost 1 base, J lost 3 bases, and 6 bases stayed unmatched. CDR3 sequence reads: CASSLVAGDFYEQYF. CDR3 coding DNA: TGTGCCAGCAGCTTAGTGGCGGGGGACTTCTACGAGCAGTACTTC. The whole variable domain, filled in from reference TRBV7-2 and TRBJ2-7, reads GAGVSQSPSNKVTEKGKDVELRCDPISGHTALYWYRQSLGQGLEFLIYFQGNSAPDKSGLPSDRFSAERTGGSVSTLTIQRTQQEDSAVYLCASSLVAGDFYEQYFGPGTRLTVT.

V and J are TRBV6-2 or TRBV6-3 and TRBJ2-7; 10 nucleotides align to TRBD1. Germline loops: CDR1 MNHEY, CDR2 SVGEGT. The CDR3 is 15 amino acids. V lost 2 bases, J lost 5 bases, and 6 bases stayed unmatched. The CDR3 is CASSYGRDRGHEQYF. The CDR3 DNA is TGTGCCAGCAGTTACGGAAGGGACAGGGGCCACGAGCAGTACTTC.

The table lists this clonotype with a few counts. V usage is TRBV20-1 and J usage is TRBJ1-1; D perhaps matches TRBD1 (6 bases). The CDR3 is made up of 14 amino acids. V was cut by 2 bases and J by 6 bases, with 16 bases left in between. CDR1 and CDR2 (germline): DFQATT, SNEGSKA (reference sequence). CDR3: CSARPGGGGAEAFF. The CDR3 DNA is TGCAGTGCTAGACCCGGGGGCGGTGGGGCTGAAGCTTTCTTT.